This note documents a single TCR beta chain sequence. This clonotype was detected a few times. What this receptor recognizes is not known. Base qualities are not provided; no much larger clone lies one nucleotide away. The treatment or condition label on this specimen signifies: live attenuated yellow fever vaccine strain. Two biological replicates of bulk PBMCs were collected at each blood-draw timepoint. A standard Ficoll-Paque protocol was used to isolate PBMCs from peripheral blood. RNA was extracted with TriZol from bulk PBMCs, CD4 and CD8 fractions, and dextramer-positive and dextramer-negative fractions. The sample is drawn from a study of T cells after yellow fever vaccination (dated by TCRdb to about 2019). About the full investigation: Libraries from fractions with low cell numbers were prepared with the SMART-Seq v4 Ultra Low Input RNA kit. To track T-cell clones before and after primary and booster YFV17D yellow fever vaccination, bulk TCR alpha and beta repertoires were sequenced longitudinally. Two healthy male donors, one aged 18 to 30 and one aged 30 to 40 years, made up the cohort. Bulk PBMC replicates and cell subsets were isolated from blood drawn at multiple timepoints before and after both primary and secondary immunization.

Sequences KGHDR (CDR1) and SFDVKD (CDR2) are obtained from the germline V gene. V sheds 4 bases and J sheds 6 bases, leaving 19 bases between their ends. Inclusive of the bounding cysteine and phenylalanine, the CDR3 is 16 residues long. This entry keeps only the CDR3 DNA: 48 bases, framed from base 1. Broader findings and caveats from the paper: A small share of clonotypes was detected in both CD4 and CD8 compartments, with the overlap likely arising from convergent recombination. The study included only a couple of donors, which limits how far the findings can be generalized. FACS-sorted repertoires could contain abundant contaminating clonotypes from the bulk population, so computational filtering was required. After the booster, most of the clones that had expanded following primary vaccination were detected again (96% of CD4 and roughly nine tenths of CD8), which suggests that memory was broadly maintained. The secondary T-cell response was found to be weaker but faster than the primary response, with a peak reached on day 5 rather than on day 15.

Synthesis of TCR cDNA relied on 5'RACE template switching, a step that introduced a universal primer site along with unique molecular identifiers. Priming of cDNA synthesis was performed from both the TCR alpha and TCR beta constant segments. Library amplification involved two PCR steps, and the second step added sample barcodes and sequencing adapters. Sequencing of libraries was done on Illumina HiSeq 2500 (2x100 bp) or NovaSeq (2x150 bp). Under the source paper's analysis protocol: Demultiplexing of reads and collapsing into UMI consensus sequences were performed with MIGEC, and V(D)J alignment was carried out with MiXCR. Vaccine-responding clonotypes were defined with edgeR using replicate PBMC samples, requiring FDR below 0.01 and a log2 fold change above 5 up to day 15. Bulk clonotypes were assigned CD4 or CD8 identity according to which sequenced CD4 or CD8 repertoire held them at higher abundance. The public reads were run again by TCRdb, first through fastp at Q25 and then through MiXCR, and only productive beta chains were kept. Every distinct CDR3 protein forms one entry, paired with its most common genes and DNA. These V and J calls rely on TCRdb rather than the paper's analysis. Recorded for this sample are 450,000 to 650,000 distinct CDR3 sequences; roughly 13% of them occurred a single time. The top ten constitute about 14% of the sample.

The chain couples TRBV24-1 to TRBJ2-3; the D region possibly corresponds to TRBD2 (10 bases align). The clonotype originates from a man under 40 who received the YFV17D yellow fever vaccine. The material sequenced was PBMCs, taken on the day of the yellow fever booster vaccination. The CDR3 region has the sequence CATSELTSGTGDTQYF. At the DNA level, the sequence is TGTGCCACCAGTGAGCTAACTAGCGGGACAGGGGATACGCAGTATTTT.